This T cell receptor (beta chain) was observed in a study of brain T cells in children with intractable seizures. Whole-study findings and limits: Absence of clones before surgery may stem from lower sequencing depth.

Concerning this clone: The antigen remains unidentified.

The sequenced cases were selected for having the highest brain T cell transcript signatures. Pre-surgery treatment included at least one anti-epileptic drug. The CDR3 is 15 residues long. With 6 bases clipped from V and 4 bases from J, the junction kept 6 bases outside the gene matches. Germline loops: CDR1 MRHNA, CDR2 SNTAGT. Assay: immunoSEQ multiplex PCR; the TCRdb copy retains only in-frame clones and omits some. Among fewer than 85,000 clones, 85% to 95% were seen once, and the ten largest hold approximately 1.4%. This sequence joins TRBV6-4 and TRBJ2-1; 10 bases fit TRBD2. The sequence was collected from a boy under two years old with tuberous sclerosis and intractable seizures. The sample consisted of peripheral blood, taken at surgery. CDR3 sequence reads: CASSPGTSAYNEQFF. As DNA, the CDR3 is TGTGCCAGCAGCCCCGGGACTAGCGCATACAATGAGCAGTTCTTC.